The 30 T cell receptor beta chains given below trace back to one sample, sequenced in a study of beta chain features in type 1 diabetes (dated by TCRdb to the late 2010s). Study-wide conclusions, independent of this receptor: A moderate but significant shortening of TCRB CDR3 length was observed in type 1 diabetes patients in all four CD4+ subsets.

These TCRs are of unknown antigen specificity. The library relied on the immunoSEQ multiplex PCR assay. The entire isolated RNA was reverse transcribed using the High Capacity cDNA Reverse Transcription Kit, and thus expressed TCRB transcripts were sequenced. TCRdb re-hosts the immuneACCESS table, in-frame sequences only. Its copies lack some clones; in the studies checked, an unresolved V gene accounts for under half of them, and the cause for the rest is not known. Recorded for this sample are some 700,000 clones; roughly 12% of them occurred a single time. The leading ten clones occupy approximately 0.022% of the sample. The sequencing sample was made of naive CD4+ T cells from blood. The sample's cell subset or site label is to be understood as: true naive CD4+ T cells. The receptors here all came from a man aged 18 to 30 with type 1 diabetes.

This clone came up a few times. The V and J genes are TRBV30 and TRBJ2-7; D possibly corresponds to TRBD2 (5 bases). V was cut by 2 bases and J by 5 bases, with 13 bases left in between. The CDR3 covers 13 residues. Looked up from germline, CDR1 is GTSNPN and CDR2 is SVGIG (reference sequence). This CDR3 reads CAWSSHKEDEQYF. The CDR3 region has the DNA TGTGCCTGGAGTTCCCACAAGGAGGACGAGCAGTACTTC.

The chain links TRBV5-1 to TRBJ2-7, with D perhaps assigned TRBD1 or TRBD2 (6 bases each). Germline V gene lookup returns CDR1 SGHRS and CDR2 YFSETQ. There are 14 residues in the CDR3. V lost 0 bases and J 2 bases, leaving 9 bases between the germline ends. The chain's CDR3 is CASSLEGGPYEQYF. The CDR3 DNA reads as TGCGCCAGCAGCTTGGAGGGGGGCCCCTACGAGCAGTACTTC.

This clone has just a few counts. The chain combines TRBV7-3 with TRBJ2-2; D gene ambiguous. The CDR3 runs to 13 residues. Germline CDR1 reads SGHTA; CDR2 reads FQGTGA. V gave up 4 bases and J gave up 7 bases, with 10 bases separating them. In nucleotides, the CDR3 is TGTGCCAGCAGCTCACCTGGCGGCGGGGAGCTGTTTTTT. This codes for CASSSPGGGELFF.

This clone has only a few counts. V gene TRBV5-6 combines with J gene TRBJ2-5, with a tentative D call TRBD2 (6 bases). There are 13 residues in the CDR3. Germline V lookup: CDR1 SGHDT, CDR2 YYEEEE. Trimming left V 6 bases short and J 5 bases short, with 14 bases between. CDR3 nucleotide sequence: TGTGCCAGCACACGGACTACCCAGGAGACCCAGTACTTC. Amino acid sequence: CASTRTTQETQYF. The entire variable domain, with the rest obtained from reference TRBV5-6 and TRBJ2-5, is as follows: DAGVTQSPTHLIKTRGQQVTLRCSPKSGHDTVSWYQQALGQGPQFIFQYYEEEERQRGNFPDRFSGHQFPNYSSELNVNALLLGDSALYLCASTRTTQETQYFGPGTRLLVL.

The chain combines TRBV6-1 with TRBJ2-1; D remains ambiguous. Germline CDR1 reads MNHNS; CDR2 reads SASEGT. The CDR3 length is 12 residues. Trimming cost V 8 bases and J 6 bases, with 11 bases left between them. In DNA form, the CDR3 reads TGTGCCAGCGGTAGCCCCAGCAATGAGCAGTTCTTC. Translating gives CASGSPSNEQFF.

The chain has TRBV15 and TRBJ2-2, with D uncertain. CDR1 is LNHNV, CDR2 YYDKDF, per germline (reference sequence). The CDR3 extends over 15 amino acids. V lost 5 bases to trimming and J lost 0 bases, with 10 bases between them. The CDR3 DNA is TGTGCCACCAGCCTCGAGAATTCGAACACCGGGGAGCTGTTTTTT. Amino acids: CATSLENSNTGELFF. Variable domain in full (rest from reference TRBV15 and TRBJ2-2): DAMVIQNPRYQVTQFGKPVTLSCSQTLNHNVMYWYQQKSSQAPKLLFHYYDKDFNNEADTPDNFQSRRPNTSFCFLDIRSPGLGDTAMYLCATSLENSNTGELFFGEGSRLTVL.

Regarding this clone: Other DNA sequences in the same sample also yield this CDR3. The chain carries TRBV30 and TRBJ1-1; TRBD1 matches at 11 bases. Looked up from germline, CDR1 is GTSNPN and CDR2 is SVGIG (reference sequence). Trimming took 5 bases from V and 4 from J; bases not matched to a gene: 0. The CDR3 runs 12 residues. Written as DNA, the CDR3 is TGTGCCTGGGGGACAGGGGGCACTGAAGCTTTCTTT. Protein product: CAWGTGGTEAFF.

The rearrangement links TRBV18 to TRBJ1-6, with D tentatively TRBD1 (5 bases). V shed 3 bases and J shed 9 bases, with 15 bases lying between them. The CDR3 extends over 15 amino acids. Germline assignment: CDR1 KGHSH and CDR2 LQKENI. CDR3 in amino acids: CASSPLDGGGSPLHF. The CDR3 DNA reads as TGTGCCAGCTCACCCCTCGACGGGGGTGGTTCACCCCTCCACTTT.

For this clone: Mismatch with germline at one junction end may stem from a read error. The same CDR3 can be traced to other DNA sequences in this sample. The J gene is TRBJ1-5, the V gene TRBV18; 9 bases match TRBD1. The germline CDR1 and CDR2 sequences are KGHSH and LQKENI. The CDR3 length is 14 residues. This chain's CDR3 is CASSPQGAGQPQHF. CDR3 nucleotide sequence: TGTGCCAGCTCGCCACAGGGGGCGGGACAGCCCCAGCATTTT.

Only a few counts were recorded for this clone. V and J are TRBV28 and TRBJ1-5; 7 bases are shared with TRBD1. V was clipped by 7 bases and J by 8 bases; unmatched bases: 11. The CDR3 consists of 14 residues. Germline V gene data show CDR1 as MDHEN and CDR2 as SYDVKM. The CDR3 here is CASTLTGSLEPQHF. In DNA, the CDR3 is TGTGCCAGCACTCTGACAGGGAGTTTGGAGCCCCAGCATTTT.

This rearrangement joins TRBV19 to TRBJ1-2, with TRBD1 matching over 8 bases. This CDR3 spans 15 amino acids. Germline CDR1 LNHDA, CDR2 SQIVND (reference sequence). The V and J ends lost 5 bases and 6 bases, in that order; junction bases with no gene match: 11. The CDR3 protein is CASSVDRGGRDGYTF. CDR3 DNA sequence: TGTGCCAGTAGTGTCGACAGGGGCGGAAGGGATGGCTACACCTTC. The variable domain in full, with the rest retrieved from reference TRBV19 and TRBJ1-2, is DGGITQSPKYLFRKEGQNVTLSCEQNLNHDAMYWYRQDPGQGLRLIYYSQIVNDFQKGDIAEGYSVSREKKESFPLTVTSAQKNPTAFYLCASSVDRGGRDGYTFGSGTRLTVV.

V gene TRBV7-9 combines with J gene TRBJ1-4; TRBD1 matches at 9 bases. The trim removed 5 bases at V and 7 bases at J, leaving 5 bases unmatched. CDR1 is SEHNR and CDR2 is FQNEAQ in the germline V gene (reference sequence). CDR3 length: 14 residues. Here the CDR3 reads CASSHRGLGEKLFF. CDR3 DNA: TGTGCCAGCAGCCACAGGGGGCTGGGTGAAAAACTGTTTTTT.

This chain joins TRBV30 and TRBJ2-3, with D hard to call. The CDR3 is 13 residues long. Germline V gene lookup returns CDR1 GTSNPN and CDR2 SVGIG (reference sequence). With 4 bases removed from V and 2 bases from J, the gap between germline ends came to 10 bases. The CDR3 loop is CAWTGPNTDTQYF. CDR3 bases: TGTGCCTGGACCGGACCGAACACAGATACGCAGTATTTT.

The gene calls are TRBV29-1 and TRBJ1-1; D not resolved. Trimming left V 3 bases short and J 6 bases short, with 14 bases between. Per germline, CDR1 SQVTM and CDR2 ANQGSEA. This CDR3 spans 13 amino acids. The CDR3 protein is CSVDRPLSPEAFF. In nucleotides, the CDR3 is TGCAGCGTTGACAGACCGTTATCCCCTGAAGCTTTCTTT.

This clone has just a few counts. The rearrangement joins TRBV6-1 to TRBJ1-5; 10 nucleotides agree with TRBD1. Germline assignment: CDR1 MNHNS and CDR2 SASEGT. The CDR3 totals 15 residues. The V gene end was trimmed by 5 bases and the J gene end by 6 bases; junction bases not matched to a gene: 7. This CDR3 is CASSTPGQGFQPQHF. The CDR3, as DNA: TGTGCCAGCAGTACCCCGGGACAGGGGTTTCAGCCCCAGCATTTT.

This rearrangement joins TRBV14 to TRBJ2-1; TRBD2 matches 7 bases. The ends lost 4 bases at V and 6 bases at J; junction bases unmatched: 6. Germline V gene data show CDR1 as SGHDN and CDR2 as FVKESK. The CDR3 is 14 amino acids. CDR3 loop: CASSPRWGGNEQFF. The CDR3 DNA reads TGTGCCAGCAGCCCACGCTGGGGGGGCAATGAGCAGTTCTTC.

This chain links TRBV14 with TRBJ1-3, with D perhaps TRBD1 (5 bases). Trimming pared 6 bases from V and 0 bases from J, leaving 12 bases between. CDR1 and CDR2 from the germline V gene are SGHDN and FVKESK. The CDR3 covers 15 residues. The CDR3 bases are TGTGCCAGCAGTCCCCGGGGGTCCTCTGGAAACACCATATATTTT. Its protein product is CASSPRGSSGNTIYF.

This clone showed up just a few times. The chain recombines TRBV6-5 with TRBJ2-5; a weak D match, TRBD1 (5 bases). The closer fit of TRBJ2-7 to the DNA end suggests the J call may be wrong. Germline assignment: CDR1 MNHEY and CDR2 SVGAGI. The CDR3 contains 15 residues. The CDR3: CASSYSRVATYEQYF. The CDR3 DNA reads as TGTGCCAGCAGTTACTCCAGGGTGGCCACCTACGAGCAGTACTTC.

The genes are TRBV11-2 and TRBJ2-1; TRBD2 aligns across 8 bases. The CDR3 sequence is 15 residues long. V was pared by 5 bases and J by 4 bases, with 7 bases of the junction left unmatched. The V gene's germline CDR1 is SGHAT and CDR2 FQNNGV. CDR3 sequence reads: CASSQSGGGYNEQFF. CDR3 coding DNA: TGTGCCAGCAGCCAGTCGGGCGGGGGGTACAATGAGCAGTTCTTC.

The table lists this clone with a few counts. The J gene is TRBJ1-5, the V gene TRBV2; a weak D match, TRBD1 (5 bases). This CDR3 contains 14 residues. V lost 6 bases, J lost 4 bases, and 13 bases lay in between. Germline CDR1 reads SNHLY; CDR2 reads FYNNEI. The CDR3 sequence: CASSLGRANQPQHF. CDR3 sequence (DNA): TGTGCCAGCAGCTTGGGACGAGCGAATCAGCCCCAGCATTTT.

The CDR3 bases are TGTGCCTGGAGTGTATTCGGGGTAGGACAGCCCCAGCATTTT. Translated: CAWSVFGVGQPQHF. The chain combines TRBV30 with TRBJ1-5; D uncertain. Germline-derived CDR1 and CDR2 are GTSNPN and SVGIG (reference sequence). This CDR3 is built from 14 residues. V lost 0 bases to trimming and J lost 7 bases, with 13 bases between them.

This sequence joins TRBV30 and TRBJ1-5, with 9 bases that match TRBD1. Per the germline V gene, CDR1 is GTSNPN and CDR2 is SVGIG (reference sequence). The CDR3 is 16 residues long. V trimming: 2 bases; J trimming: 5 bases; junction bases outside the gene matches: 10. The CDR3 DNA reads TGTGCCTGGAGTTTCCGAAACAGGGGGCTCGATCAGCCCCAGCATTTT. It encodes CAWSFRNRGLDQPQHF.

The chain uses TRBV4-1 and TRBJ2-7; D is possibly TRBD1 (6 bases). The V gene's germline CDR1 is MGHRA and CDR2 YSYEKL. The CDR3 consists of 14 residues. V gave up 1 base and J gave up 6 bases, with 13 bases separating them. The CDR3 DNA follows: TGCGCCAGCAGCCAAGGCGACAGGCTGGGCGAGCAGTACTTC. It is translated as CASSQGDRLGEQYF.

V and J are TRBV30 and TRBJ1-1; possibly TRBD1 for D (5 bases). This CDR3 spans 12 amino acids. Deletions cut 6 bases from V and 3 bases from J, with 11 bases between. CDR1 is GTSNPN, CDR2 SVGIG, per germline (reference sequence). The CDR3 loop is CACDKGHTEAFF. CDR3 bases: TGTGCCTGTGATAAGGGGCACACTGAAGCTTTCTTT.

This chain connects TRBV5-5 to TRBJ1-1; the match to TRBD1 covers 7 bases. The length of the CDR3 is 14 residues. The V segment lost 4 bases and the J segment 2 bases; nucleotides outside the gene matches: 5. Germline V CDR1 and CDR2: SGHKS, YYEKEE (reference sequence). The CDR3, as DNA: TGTGCCAGCAGCGCGACAGGGCGCAACACTGAAGCTTTCTTT. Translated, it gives CASSATGRNTEAFF.

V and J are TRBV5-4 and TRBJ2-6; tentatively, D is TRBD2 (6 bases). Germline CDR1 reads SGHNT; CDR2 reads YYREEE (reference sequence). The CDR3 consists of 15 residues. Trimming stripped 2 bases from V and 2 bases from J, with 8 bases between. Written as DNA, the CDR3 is TGTGCCAGCAGCTTTCCGGGGGCTGGGGCCAACGTCCTGACTTTC. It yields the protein CASSFPGAGANVLTF.

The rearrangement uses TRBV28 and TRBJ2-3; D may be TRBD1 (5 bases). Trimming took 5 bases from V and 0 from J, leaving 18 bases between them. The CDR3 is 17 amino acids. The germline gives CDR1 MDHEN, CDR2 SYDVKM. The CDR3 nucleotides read TGTGCCAGCAGTCCCCCCGACAGCCCAACTAGCACAGATACGCAGTATTTT. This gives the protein CASSPPDSPTSTDTQYF.

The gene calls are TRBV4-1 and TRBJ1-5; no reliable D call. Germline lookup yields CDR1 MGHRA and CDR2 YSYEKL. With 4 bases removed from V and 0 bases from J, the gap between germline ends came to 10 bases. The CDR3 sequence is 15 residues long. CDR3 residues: CASSPGDLSNQPQHF. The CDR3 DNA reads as TGCGCCAGCAGCCCCGGTGATCTTAGCAATCAGCCCCAGCATTTT.

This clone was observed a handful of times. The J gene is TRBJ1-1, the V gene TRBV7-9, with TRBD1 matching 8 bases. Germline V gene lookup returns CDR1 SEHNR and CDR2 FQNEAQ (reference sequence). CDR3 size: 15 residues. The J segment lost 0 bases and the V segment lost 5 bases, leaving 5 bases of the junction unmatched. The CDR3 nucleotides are TGTGCCAGCAGCCTACAGGGGGGATTGAACACTGAAGCTTTCTTT. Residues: CASSLQGGLNTEAFF.

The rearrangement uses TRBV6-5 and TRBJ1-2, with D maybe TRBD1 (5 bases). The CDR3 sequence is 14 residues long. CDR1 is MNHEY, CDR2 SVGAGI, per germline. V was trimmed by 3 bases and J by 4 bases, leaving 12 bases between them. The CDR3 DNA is TGTGCCAGCAGTTATCGGGACGGTCCCTATGGCTACACCTTC. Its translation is CASSYRDGPYGYTF.